The clone carrying this T cell receptor beta chain was seen ten or more times. The target antigen is unknown. This CDR3 is 14 amino acids long. V shed 0 bases and J shed 7 bases, with 10 bases lying between them. CDR1 SGHRS and CDR2 YFSETQ come from the germline V gene. Unique molecular identifiers (one per individual cDNA molecule) were attached. TCRdb processed the 5' RACE reads anew with MiXCR; each CDR3 protein has one entry. The profile shows some 50,000 distinct CDR3 sequences, about 4% of them singletons. The source of the sample is a study of early T cells in non-severe SARS-CoV-2 infection. Across the whole study: The study sequenced bulk RNA from unsorted whole blood, with chains unpaired.

General study results and limits: Anti-spike CD8 specificities were favored by VDJdb matching, whose results missed private and CD4 specificities.

The clonotype originates from an adult who was a healthcare worker with PCR-confirmed SARS-CoV-2 infection or an uninfected control (not recorded which). The chain uses TRBV5-1 and TRBJ2-2, with a possible D match to TRBD1 (6 bases). Sequences were obtained from whole blood. The CDR3 nucleotides are TGCGCCAGCAGCTTGGTTGGGGGCAACGGGGAGCTGTTTTTT. Translating gives CASSLVGGNGELFF.